This TCR beta chain was sequenced during a study of shared clonotypes between healthy human individuals. The wider study: The study enrolled a couple of women and three men aged 18 to 49.

The study's findings and limits: Sharing across several donors was seen in around 5.1% of naive CD4 clonotypes. Non-shared clonotypes had lower generation probabilities than those shared by all four donors.

In germline, CDR1 is SGHNT, CDR2 YYREEE (reference sequence). CDR3 length: 16 amino acids. With 4 bases clipped from V and 5 bases from J, the junction kept 8 bases outside the gene matches. Data came from immunoSEQ multiplex PCR; TCRdb stores just in-frame clones and leaves some out. The sample consists of under 650,000 clones, less than 96% of them appearing once. Details on this clone: Antigen unknown.

The sample taken for sequencing was naive CD4+ T cells sorted from blood. Subset specified: CD45RA+ positively selected. The receptor comes from a woman in her 30s in good health. V gene TRBV5-4 combines with J gene TRBJ2-1; 11 bases align to TRBD2. The CDR3 loop reads CASSRHSGRENNEQFF. The CDR3 DNA sequence: TGTGCCAGCAGCCGACATAGCGGGAGGGAAAACAATGAGCAGTTCTTC.